The 31 T cell receptor beta chains given below trace back to one sample, sequenced in a study of T cells in Graves' hyperthyroidism and ophthalmopathy. RNA transcripts provided the source from which TCR beta CDR3 regions were amplified. The HTBI primer set drove a first-round RT-PCR of the TCR CDR3. TCRdb reprocessed the multiplex PCR reads with MiXCR, giving one entry per CDR3 protein. The table lists 650,000 to 850,000 distinct CDR3 sequences, roughly a sixth of them singletons. The sequenced sample was blood. The receptor set was obtained from a woman between 50 and 59 years old with Graves' hyperthyroidism that later progressed to Graves' ophthalmopathy.

The chain recombines TRBV11-2 with TRBJ1-3; 9 nucleotides agree with TRBD1. V was clipped by 5 bases and J by 4 bases; unmatched bases: 9. Per the germline V gene, CDR1 is SGHAT and CDR2 is FQNNGV. The CDR3 has 16 residues. The CDR3 loop is CASSLRDRALGNTIYF. The CDR3 bases are TGTGCCAGCAGCCTCCGGGACAGGGCGTTAGGAAACACCATATATTTT. The entire variable domain, with the rest obtained from reference TRBV11-2 and TRBJ1-3, is as follows: EAGVAQSPRYKIIEKRQSVAFWCNPISGHATLYWYQQILGQGPKLLIQFQNNGVVDDSQLPKDRFSAERLKGVDSTLKIQPAKLEDSAVYLCASSLRDRALGNTIYFGEGSWLTVV.

This clonotype has more than one count but fewer than ten. The chain recombines TRBV6-1 with TRBJ1-5; D remains ambiguous. The CDR3 extends over 15 amino acids. CDR1 MNHNS and CDR2 SASEGT come from the germline V gene. V was trimmed by 5 bases and J by 4 bases, leaving 15 bases between them. The CDR3 reads CASSYSRERNQPQHF. Here the CDR3 DNA reads TGTGCCAGCAGTTACTCACGGGAGAGGAATCAGCCCCAGCATTTT.

The chain recombines TRBV10-1 with TRBJ2-1; the match to TRBD2 covers 10 bases. The CDR3 sequence is 15 residues long. Germline CDR1 and CDR2: WNHNN and SYGVQD (reference sequence). V shed 0 bases, J shed 7 bases, and the junction held 3 bases outside the gene matches. The CDR3 reads CASSESGTSENEQFF. As DNA, the CDR3 is TGCGCCAGCAGTGAGTCGGGGACTAGCGAAAATGAGCAGTTCTTC.

This clonotype was counted only a few times. The V call is TRBV6-1, the J call TRBJ1-4; D perhaps matches TRBD1 (6 bases). V gave up 7 bases and J gave up 1 base, with 10 bases separating them. Per germline, CDR1 MNHNS and CDR2 SASEGT. The CDR3 sequence is 14 residues long. The CDR3 loop reads CASMWGQTNEKLFF. CDR3 in DNA: TGTGCCAGCATGTGGGGGCAAACTAATGAAAAACTGTTTTTT.

The V gene is TRBV20-1, the J gene TRBJ1-5; D possibly corresponds to TRBD1 (6 bases). The CDR3 loop spans 16 amino acids. The germline gives CDR1 DFQATT, CDR2 SNEGSKA (reference sequence). V lost 0 bases and J 1 base, leaving 13 bases between the germline ends. The CDR3 here is CSARDSRGTSNQPQHF. CDR3 nucleotides: TGCAGTGCTAGAGATAGTAGGGGGACCAGCAATCAGCCCCAGCATTTT.

This clonotype was seen a few times. The chain carries TRBV20-1 and TRBJ2-7; TRBD2 matches 13 bases. Germline V gives CDR1 DFQATT, CDR2 SNEGSKA (reference sequence). This CDR3 contains 18 residues. V shed 4 bases, J shed 5 bases, and the junction held 17 bases outside the gene matches. The CDR3 loop reads CSAKGGLSGTSGVHEQYF. The CDR3 DNA is TGCAGTGCTAAAGGGGGTCTCTCTGGGACTAGCGGGGTCCACGAGCAGTACTTC.

V gene TRBV29-1 combines with J gene TRBJ1-1; D unresolved. V gave up 8 bases and J gave up 4 bases, with 17 bases separating them. The germline V gene encodes CDR1 SQVTM and CDR2 ANQGSEA. This CDR3 spans 13 amino acids. The DNA for the CDR3 is TGCAGCACCCGCCGGCCAAGCACCACTGAAGCTTTCTTT. Translated: CSTRRPSTTEAFF.

The table lists this clonotype with many counts. The J gene is TRBJ2-3, the V gene TRBV30, with TRBD2 identical over 11 bases. The CDR3 is 17 residues long. Per the germline V gene, CDR1 is GTSNPN and CDR2 is SVGIG (reference sequence). V was pared by 0 bases and J by 3 bases, with 8 bases of the junction left unmatched. CDR3 DNA sequence: TGTGCCTGGAGTGTAAGGGGACTAGCGGTGGGGACAGATACGCAGTATTTT. This sequence encodes CAWSVRGLAVGTDTQYF.

In nucleotides, the CDR3 is TGCGCCAGCAGCCCAGCGGGGGGAGCGGAGACCCAGTACTTC. It encodes CASSPAGGAETQYF. V is TRBV5-1 and J is TRBJ2-5, with 9 bases matching TRBD2. V shed 4 bases and J 5 bases; nucleotides not matched to a gene: 6. Germline loops: CDR1 SGHRS, CDR2 YFSETQ. The CDR3 is made up of 14 amino acids. Looking up the rest from reference TRBV5-1 and TRBJ2-5 gives the full variable domain: KAGVTQTPRYLIKTRGQQVTLSCSPISGHRSVSWYQQTPGQGLQFLFEYFSETQRNKGNFPGRFSGRQFSNSRSEMNVSTLELGDSALYLCASSPAGGAETQYFGPGTRLLVL.

This clonotype has ten or more counts. This chain uses TRBV11-2 with TRBJ1-1; 10 bases fit TRBD1. The germline V gene encodes CDR1 SGHAT and CDR2 FQNNGV. CDR3 size: 15 residues. Unmatched junction bases numbered 3, after V lost 4 bases and J lost 1 base. CDR3 in DNA: TGTGCCAGCAGCTCTCGGGACAGGGGGAACACTGAAGCTTTCTTT. It translates to CASSSRDRGNTEAFF. Looking up the rest from reference TRBV11-2 and TRBJ1-1 gives the full variable domain: EAGVAQSPRYKIIEKRQSVAFWCNPISGHATLYWYQQILGQGPKLLIQFQNNGVVDDSQLPKDRFSAERLKGVDSTLKIQPAKLEDSAVYLCASSSRDRGNTEAFFGQGTRLTVV.

The CDR3 here is CASSRTGGWNQPQHF. The CDR3 DNA sequence: TGTGCCAGCAGCCGAACAGGGGGCTGGAATCAGCCCCAGCATTTT. This sequence joins TRBV3-1 and TRBJ1-5; TRBD1 matches at 9 bases. V shed 4 bases and J 4 bases; nucleotides not matched to a gene: 5. Per germline, CDR1 LGHDT and CDR2 YNNKEL (reference sequence). CDR3 length equals 15 residues.

This clonotype has a count of ten or more. The chain joins TRBV5-1 to TRBJ2-7; 9 nucleotides line up with TRBD1. Germline trimming cut 4 bases from V and 7 bases from J; bases unmatched to any gene: 6. The CDR3 length is 13 residues. Germline CDR1 is SGHRS and CDR2 is YFSETQ. The CDR3 DNA reads TGCGCCAGCAGCCCTACAGGGGGCGGTGAGCAGTACTTC. Translating it yields CASSPTGGGEQYF.

The chain employs TRBV9 and TRBJ2-1; 10 bases are a match to TRBD2. Per germline, CDR1 SGDLS and CDR2 YYNGEE. The V and J ends lost 4 bases and 11 bases, in that order; junction bases with no gene match: 12. This CDR3 has 15 residues. CDR3 bases: TGTGCCAGCAGCACCAGCGGGGGGGCCGGGAATAAGCAGTTCTTC. It specifies CASSTSGGAGNKQFF.

This clonotype came up many times. V is TRBV11-2 and J is TRBJ1-2; no reliable D call. V lost 5 bases and J 8 bases, leaving 12 bases between the germline ends. The germline CDR1 and CDR2 sequences are SGHAT and FQNNGV. The CDR3 consists of 12 residues. This chain's CDR3 is CASSREGGGYTF. The CDR3 region has the DNA TGTGCCAGCAGCCGCGAGGGCGGCGGCTACACCTTC. Variable domain in full (rest from reference TRBV11-2 and TRBJ1-2): EAGVAQSPRYKIIEKRQSVAFWCNPISGHATLYWYQQILGQGPKLLIQFQNNGVVDDSQLPKDRFSAERLKGVDSTLKIQPAKLEDSAVYLCASSREGGGYTFGSGTRLTVV.

The chain uses TRBV4-2 and TRBJ2-3; the D is unclear. Trimming pared 0 bases from V and 10 bases from J, leaving 11 bases between. CDR1 and CDR2 (germline): LGHNA, YNFKEQ. The CDR3 contains 13 residues. The CDR3 DNA reads as TGTGCCAGCAGCCAAGACTCGGGTCGTCCGCAGTATTTT. Residues: CASSQDSGRPQYF.

This clonotype has only a few counts. J is TRBJ1-1 and V is TRBV6-6, with no clear D. V shed 2 bases and J shed 5 bases, with 9 bases lying between them. This CDR3 has 13 amino acids. Germline V gene lookup returns CDR1 MNHNY and CDR2 SVGAGI (reference sequence). CDR3: CASSYVVDTEAFF. CDR3 coding DNA: TGTGCCAGCAGTTACGTTGTGGATACTGAAGCTTTCTTT.

On this clonotype: A much larger clone is a single base away; this may be a read error. This sequence joins TRBV11-2 and TRBJ1-1; the D is unclear. V lost 2 bases, J lost 7 bases, and 5 bases lay in between. The germline gives CDR1 SGHAT, CDR2 FQNNGV. The CDR3 runs 11 residues. The CDR3 loop reads CASSLYGEAFF. Written as DNA, the CDR3 is TGTGCCAGCAGCTTATACGGTGAAGCTTTCTTT. The entire variable domain, with the rest obtained from reference TRBV11-2 and TRBJ1-1, is as follows: EAGVAQSPRYKIIEKRQSVAFWCNPISGHATLYWYQQILGQGPKLLIQFQNNGVVDDSQLPKDRFSAERLKGVDSTLKIQPAKLEDSAVYLCASSLYGEAFFGQGTRLTVV.

There are a few counts of this clonotype. This chain connects TRBV6-1 to TRBJ2-7; D gene ambiguous. V lost 6 bases, J lost 5 bases, and 5 bases lay in between. CDR3 size: 10 residues. Germline V gene data show CDR1 as MNHNS and CDR2 as SASEGT. The CDR3 DNA follows: TGTGCCAGCAGGAACAACGAGCAGTACTTC. Its translation: CASRNNEQYF.

The V and J genes are TRBV20-1 and TRBJ2-1, with 7 positions matching TRBD1. The length of the CDR3 is 16 residues. V shed 4 bases and J 5 bases; nucleotides not matched to a gene: 14. Looked up from germline, CDR1 is DFQATT and CDR2 is SNEGSKA (reference sequence). CDR3 DNA: TGCAGTGCTACCCCTACAGGGACAGTGATAGACAATGAGCAGTTCTTC. Protein product: CSATPTGTVIDNEQFF.

This clonotype occurred many times. V gene TRBV11-2 combines with J gene TRBJ1-1; D perhaps matches TRBD1 (6 bases). Trimming shortened V by 5 bases and J by 8 bases, and 12 bases separated the two germline ends. Germline CDR1 reads SGHAT; CDR2 reads FQNNGV. CDR3 length: 12 amino acids. The chain's CDR3 is CASSRGAGEAFF. CDR3 DNA: TGTGCCAGCAGCAGGGGGGCAGGGGAAGCTTTCTTT.

This clonotype occurred a few times. This chain joins TRBV6-1 and TRBJ2-1; 7 bases fit TRBD1. This CDR3 spans 15 amino acids. J was trimmed by 5 bases and V by 8 bases; bases with no gene match: 12. In germline, CDR1 is MNHNS, CDR2 SASEGT. This CDR3 reads CASSGIRDRHNEQFF. As DNA, the CDR3 is TGTGCCAGCTCAGGGATAAGGGACAGACACAATGAGCAGTTCTTC.

J is TRBJ2-7 and V is TRBV4-1, with 7 bases lining up with TRBD1. Per germline, CDR1 MGHRA and CDR2 YSYEKL. CDR3 length: 15 residues. V trimming: 4 bases; J trimming: 4 bases; junction bases outside the gene matches: 10. The CDR3 coding sequence is TGCGCCAGCAGCCTCTCCGGGACAGAGAATTACGAGCAGTACTTC. It translates to CASSLSGTENYEQYF.

The sample holds a few counts of this clonotype. J is TRBJ2-1 and V is TRBV12-3 or TRBV12-4; TRBD2 matches at 9 bases. This CDR3 has 16 residues. V gave up 1 base and J gave up 6 bases; unmatched junction bases: 7. The CDR3 reads CASSLGRGSGGNEQFF. The CDR3 DNA reads TGTGCCAGCAGTTTAGGTCGAGGTAGCGGGGGCAATGAGCAGTTCTTC.

The gene calls are TRBV27 and TRBJ2-2, with D possibly matching TRBD2 (7 bases). Looked up from germline, CDR1 is MNHEY and CDR2 is SMNVEV (reference sequence). The CDR3 spans 15 residues. Trimming pared 7 bases from V and 7 bases from J, leaving 19 bases between. The CDR3 protein is CASNTGGLLGGELFF. The CDR3 DNA reads TGTGCCAGCAACACGGGGGGCCTCTTAGGCGGGGAGCTGTTTTTT.

This clonotype showed up many times. The genes are TRBV7-9 and TRBJ1-2; D is uncertain. Germline values: CDR1 SEHNR, CDR2 FQNEAQ (reference sequence). The CDR3 has 12 residues. The V end was cut by 3 bases, the J end by 7 bases, with 9 bases between. This CDR3 reads CASSFSEGGYTF. DNA of the CDR3: TGTGCCAGCAGCTTTTCCGAGGGTGGCTACACCTTC.

In this sample, this clonotype turned up many times. The CDR3 region is CASSPGGAWYLPQHF. CDR3 DNA: TGTGCCAGCAGTCCCGGCGGGGCCTGGTATCTGCCCCAGCATTTT. V is TRBV27 and J is TRBJ1-5; TRBD1 might be the D (5 bases). V lost 5 bases and J 9 bases, leaving 20 bases between the germline ends. Germline V gene lookup returns CDR1 MNHEY and CDR2 SMNVEV (reference sequence). The CDR3 consists of 15 residues.

The V and J genes are TRBV27 and TRBJ2-2; D is ambiguous. CDR3 length: 15 amino acids. V gave up 2 bases and J gave up 4 bases, with 11 bases separating them. The germline V gene encodes CDR1 MNHEY and CDR2 SMNVEV (reference sequence). CDR3 residues: CASSLVGRPTGELFF. CDR3 nucleotide sequence: TGTGCCAGCAGTTTAGTGGGCAGGCCCACCGGGGAGCTGTTTTTT.

This clonotype was recorded many times. The chain has TRBV5-8 and TRBJ1-1; D is unresolved. The length of the CDR3 is 13 residues. The germline gives CDR1 SGHTS, CDR2 YDEGEE. V lost 2 bases to trimming and J lost 4 bases, with 9 bases between them. CDR3 nucleotides: TGTGCCAGCAGCTTCCCCGGGCGCACTGAAGCTTTCTTT. It encodes CASSFPGRTEAFF. The entire variable domain, with the rest obtained from reference TRBV5-8 and TRBJ1-1, is as follows: EAGVTQSPTHLIKTRGQQATLRCSPISGHTSVYWYQQALGLGLQFLLWYDEGEERNRGNFPPRFSGRQFPNYSSELNVNALELEDSALYLCASSFPGRTEAFFGQGTRLTVV.

This clonotype appeared many times. The V call is TRBV20-1, the J call TRBJ2-7; TRBD1 is a possible D gene (6 bases). The CDR3 consists of 14 residues. The V and J ends lost 2 bases and 0 bases respectively, with 11 bases between them. The germline V gene encodes CDR1 DFQATT and CDR2 SNEGSKA (reference sequence). The DNA for the CDR3 is TGCAGTGCTAGATCCCGGGACATCTCCTACGAGCAGTACTTC. Translating it yields CSARSRDISYEQYF.

This clonotype was detected a few times. One base away lies a much larger clone, so this may be a sequencing read error. V and J are TRBV11-1 and TRBJ1-1; no reliable D call. The CDR3 has 13 residues. The germline V gene encodes CDR1 SGHAT and CDR2 FQDESV (reference sequence). The CDR3 region has the DNA TGTGCCGGCAGGAAGACGTTTAACACTGAAGCTTTCTTT. Amino acid sequence: CAGRKTFNTEAFF.

Ten or more counts support this clonotype. The chain is built from TRBV28 and TRBJ2-1; tentative D call: TRBD1 (6 bases). Germline V gene sequence: CDR1 MDHEN, CDR2 SYDVKM. The V end lost 2 bases, the J end lost 3 bases, and 8 bases lay between the germline ends. The CDR3 has 14 residues. The CDR3, as DNA: TGTGCCAGCAGTTTACCAGGGGACTACAATGAGCAGTTCTTC. Translating gives CASSLPGDYNEQFF.